These T cell receptor beta chains were read from a single sample in a study of blood T cell repertoires in COVID-19. Method: immunoSEQ multiplex PCR; TCRdb's copy keeps in-frame clones and lacks some. The sample includes approximately 94,000 clones, roughly 87% of them seen just once. Sample: peripheral blood. The receptors stem from a young man in a cohort sampled during active COVID-19. Both conserved end residues are part of each CDR3. The D gene is left open where the match is weak. Clone size is given for some rows only: seen once, a few or many times, or a class if the clone is expanded.

. | TRBJ1-2 | . | TRBV29-1 | TGCAGCGTTGAGGACGGAAGGGGCTATGGCTACACCTTC | CSVEDGRGYGYTF
. | TRBJ2-7 | . | TRBV4-1 | TGCGCCAGCAGCCAGGGGGGTATTGCCTACGAGCAGTACTTC | CASSQGGIAYEQYF
. | TRBJ1-1 | . | TRBV3-1/TRBV3-2 | TGTGCCAGCAGCCACACAGGGATCTTAACTGAAGCTTTCTTT | CASSHTGILTEAFF
. | TRBJ2-1 | . | TRBV15 | TGTGCCACTTCGAATGGGCGGGGCTCCTACAATGAGCAGTTCTTC | CATSNGRGSYNEQFF
. | TRBJ1-2 | . | TRBV5-4 | TGTGCCAGCAGCTTACAGGGTAGCTATGGCTACACCTTC | CASSLQGSYGYTF
. | TRBJ2-4 | . | TRBV12-3/TRBV12-4 | TGTGCCAGCAGTTTCCAGGCCCAAAACATTCAGTACTTC | CASSFQAQNIQYF
once | TRBJ2-7 | . | TRBV9 | TGTGCCAGCAGCGCAGGGATTGCCTACGAGCAGTACTTC | CASSAGIAYEQYF
. | TRBJ2-1 | TRBD1 | TRBV19 | TGTGCCAGTAGTCGGACAGGACCCTACAATGAGCAGTTCTTC | CASSRTGPYNEQFF
. | TRBJ2-7 | . | TRBV11-2 | TGTGCCAGCAGCTGGCGGGACGAGCAGTACTTC | CASSWRDEQYF
. | TRBJ1-1 | . | TRBV7-2 | TGTGCCAGCAGCTTAGTAGAGGGTGTGGGGACTGAAGCTTTCTTT | CASSLVEGVGTEAFF
. | TRBJ2-1 | . | TRBV11-2 | TGTGCCAGCAGGCCCAGGATATACAATGAGCAGTTCTTC | CASRPRIYNEQFF
. | TRBJ1-6 | TRBD1 | TRBV5-5 | TGTGCCAGCAGCCCCGCAGGGGGTCCTTCTCGTTATAATTCACCCCTCCACTTT | CASSPAGGPSRYNSPLHF
. | TRBJ1-2 | TRBD1 | TRBV11-2 | TGTGCCAGCAGCTTTTGGACAGGGGATTATGGCTACACCTTC | CASSFWTGDYGYTF
. | TRBJ2-7 | TRBD1 | TRBV5-6 | TGTGCCAGCAGCTTCAGGGGGTCCCCTCACGAGCAGTACTTC | CASSFRGSPHEQYF
. | TRBJ1-6 | TRBD1 | TRBV10-3 | TGTGCCATCAGTGCGTCCGACAGGGTGGGAGGTGATTCACCCCTCCACTTT | CAISASDRVGGDSPLHF
. | TRBJ2-7 | TRBD1 | TRBV29-1 | TGCAGCGCCTCGGGACAGGCCAGCTCCTACGAGCAGTACTTC | CSASGQASSYEQYF
. | TRBJ2-3 | . | TRBV6-1 | TGTGCCAGCAGTGACCGGCAGGGTGGCACAGATACGCAGTATTTT | CASSDRQGGTDTQYF
. | TRBJ2-3 | . | TRBV5-4 | TGTGCCAGCAGCCCCGAAGCCGCCGGGACAGATACGCAGTATTTT | CASSPEAAGTDTQYF
. | TRBJ2-1 | TRBD2 | TRBV6-5 | TGTGCCAGCAGAGTACCGGGACTAGCGGGGGGGAAGCAGTTCTTC | CASRVPGLAGGKQFF
. | TRBJ2-2 | TRBD1 | TRBV6-1 | TGTGCCAGCAGTGAAAAGGGACAGGGCGGGACCGGGGAGCTGTTTTTT | CASSEKGQGGTGELFF
. | TRBJ1-2 | TRBD1 | TRBV6-6 | TGTGCCAGCAGCCGGGACAGCGCCTATGGCTACACCTTC | CASSRDSAYGYTF
. | TRBJ1-5 | TRBD1 | TRBV19 | TGTGCCAGTAGTATAGGGCTTGGACAGGGGGGGCATGGCAATCAGCCCCAGCATTTT | CASSIGLGQGGHGNQPQHF
. | TRBJ2-1 | TRBD1 | TRBV11-2 | TGTGCCAGCAGCCAACAGGGGGCTGGGTACAATGAGCAGTTCTTC | CASSQQGAGYNEQFF
. | TRBJ2-5 | TRBD2 | TRBV5-1 | TGCGCCAGCAGCCCCCGGGGACTAGCGGGGGTACAAGAGACCCAGTACTTC | CASSPRGLAGVQETQYF
. | TRBJ1-2 | . | TRBV5-1 | TGCGCCAGCAGCTCTACAGGGTACTATGGCTACACCTTC | CASSSTGYYGYTF
. | TRBJ2-1 | . | TRBV9 | TGTGCCAGCAGCGTAGATTATGGAGACAATGAGCAGTTCTTC | CASSVDYGDNEQFF
. | TRBJ2-7 | . | TRBV7-2 | TGTGCCAGCAGCTTATCGGACAGAAATCTAGAGCAGTACTTC | CASSLSDRNLEQYF
. | TRBJ2-1 | TRBD2 | TRBV2 | TGTGCCAGCAGTGTCCCGGGACTAGCGGGGGAAGGAGGGAACTACAATGAGCAGTTCTTC | CASSVPGLAGEGGNYNEQFF
. | TRBJ2-3 | . | TRBV6-5 | TGTGCCAGCAGCGGGGATCGCACAGATACGCAGTATTTT | CASSGDRTDTQYF
. | TRBJ2-7 | TRBD1 | TRBV2 | TGTGCCAGCAGTGAGGGTGGGACAGCATTCTACGAGCAGTACTTC | CASSEGGTAFYEQYF
few | TRBJ1-1 | . | TRBV25-1 | TGTGCCAGCAGTGAAGGGCGAGCTTTCTTT | CASSEGRAFF
few | TRBJ2-1 | . | TRBV9 | TGTGCCAGCAGCGTATTGGGACATTCGGGCAATGAGCAGTTCTTC | CASSVLGHSGNEQFF
. | TRBJ2-3 | TRBD2 | TRBV29-1 | TGCAGCCACCGTGTCGGGAGGGCGGGAGATACGCAGTATTTT | CSHRVGRAGDTQYF
. | TRBJ2-1 | TRBD1 | TRBV7-9 | TGTGCCAGCAGCCGGGGACAGTCGGATGACAATGAGCAGTTCTTC | CASSRGQSDDNEQFF
. | TRBJ1-2 | . | TRBV24-1 | TGTGCCACCAGTGATTTAGCAGGGATGGGTGGCTACACCTTC | CATSDLAGMGGYTF
. | TRBJ1-4 | . | TRBV6-5 | TGTGCCAGCAGCCCCGGGACGGGAGTGGGAAAACTGTTTTTT | CASSPGTGVGKLFF
. | TRBJ2-7 | TRBD1 | TRBV5-1 | TGCGCCAGCAGCTATACAGGGGGCTACGAGCAGTACTTC | CASSYTGGYEQYF
few | TRBJ1-6 | TRBD1 | TRBV5-8 | TGTGCCAGCAGCTTGGGGACAGGGGATAATTCACCCCTCCACTTT | CASSLGTGDNSPLHF
. | TRBJ2-7 | . | TRBV21-1 | TGTGCCAGCAGACACAGGGACGTCGACGAGCAGTACTTC | CASRHRDVDEQYF
. | TRBJ1-2 | TRBD1 | TRBV5-6 | TGTGCCAGCAGCCTAATCGACAGGGGGAACTATGGCTACACCTTC | CASSLIDRGNYGYTF